This T cell receptor beta chain emerged from a study of OX40 agonist ivuxolimab in advanced cancers. The V end lost 2 bases, the J end lost 7 bases, and 12 bases lay between the germline ends. This CDR3 has 15 residues. From germline, CDR1 is SGHTA and CDR2 FQGNSA. TCRdb's table, derived via immunoSEQ multiplex PCR, lists solely in-frame clones and lacks some. The sample carries some 85,000 clones, 70% to 90% recorded once. The specimen comprised CD4+ or CD8+ T cells sorted from blood, sampled in a trial of the OX40 agonist ivuxolimab. This chain uses TRBV7-2 with TRBJ1-6; D remains unclear. This clonotype was obtained from an adult with an advanced solid tumor such as melanoma, head and neck, liver or kidney cancer. The CDR3 coding sequence is TGTGCCAGCAGCTTACGGAAGGTAGAGAATTCACCCCTCCACTTT. This encodes CASSLRKVENSPLHF.